Reported below is one T cell receptor (beta chain). It lacks a known antigen. Base-call qualities are not available, and no considerably larger clone is one nucleotide away. In total, approximately 610 healthy bone marrow donors made up the cohort. Cohort members were all nominally healthy when sampled, although unrecorded immune exposures were likely present. The donor was CMV seropositive and was included in the group of 289 seropositive cohort members. A peripheral blood sample was collected from each donor, and TCR beta sequencing was performed on peripheral blood mononuclear cells. Genomic DNA was extracted from the blood cell samples with the Qiagen DNeasy Blood Extraction Kit. The library was generated by the immunoSEQ multiplex PCR assay. For the multiplex PCR, a mixture combining 60 forward primers for TCR Vbeta segments and 13 reverse primers for TCR Jbeta segments was used. Amplification of the CDR3 region of rearranged TCR beta genes was performed with a multiplex PCR assay on genomic DNA. The Illumina HiSeq System was used to sequence the amplified TCR beta libraries as 87-base-pair reads. The original methods were these. A later analysis counted approximately 84 million unique TCR beta chains across the 666 repertoires, and some 11 million of these chains were shared by at least two donors. Raw reads were error-corrected and collapsed into unique sequences by a nearest-neighbor algorithm in which closely related sequences were merged to remove PCR and sequencing errors. CDR3 sequences were aligned to IMGT reference sequences to assign V, D and J gene segments. For a sequence to be retained, a match of at least six nucleotides to both a V gene segment and a J gene segment was required. Rearrangements were classified as productive when the CDR3 lacked stop codons and remained in frame with V and J, and all other rearrangements were classified as non-productive. Following IMGT convention, CDR3 was defined as the stretch from the second conserved V-encoded cysteine to the conserved J-encoded phenylalanine. The earlier analysis of fewer than 700 of the donors excluded sequences that lacked an unambiguous match to a single V gene segment. In an earlier analysis of approximately 550 of the donors, V segments were called functional above 56.7% productive rearrangements and were called segregating when the between-donor standard deviation exceeded 5%. To diagnose cytomegalovirus status from the catalog of TCR beta chain sequences, a statistical classification framework was built. In a later analysis, V and J genes were assigned by comparing TCR nucleotide sequences against IMGT/GENE-DB human TR gene sequences. The TCRdist pipeline was used in a later analysis to assign CDR3 sequences and most-parsimonious VDJ recombination scenarios. A later analysis defined each TCR beta chain by its CDR3 amino acid sequence plus V-gene family, and excluded reads lacking a unique V-gene family. As a way to deal with suspected cross-contamination and a sequencing artifact, a later analysis dropped under 600 nucleotide sequences that were highly shared and had low generation probability. In a later analysis, a clonal expansion index was calculated for each public chain from normalized within-repertoire ranks of inferred template counts. A later analysis computed generation probabilities with a VDJ recombination model fitted to out-of-frame rearrangements, and checked the results against IGoR. In a later analysis, TCR-TCR, TCR-HLA and TCR-CMV co-occurrence was scored with hypergeometric tests, and a repertoire-size bias correction was applied to TCR pairs. In a later analysis, false discovery rates were estimated by permuting HLA or CMV assignments 20 times. In a later analysis, co-occurring TCRs were grouped using DBSCAN, with TCRdist sequence similarity added in when clustering inside HLA-allele-positive subsets. Co-occurrence clustering excluded repertoires with fewer than 30,000 or more than 120,000 public chains, plus five with anomalous nucleotide sharing. TCRdb re-hosts the immuneACCESS table, in-frame sequences only. Its copies lack some clones; in the studies checked, an unresolved V gene accounts for under half of them, and the cause for the rest is not known. V and J calls and clone size follow that table, whereas D and trimming were derived from the DNA. The sample includes around 67,000 clones, with 80% to 90% observed a single time. The ten top clones hold 9.5% to 13% of the sample.

This entry belongs to a study of cytomegalovirus exposure and HLA in healthy donors (dated by TCRdb to about 2017). For the wider study: An earlier analysis of roughly 500 of the donors reported approximately 290 Gb of sequence data and approximately 110 million unique TCR beta sequences from some 180 million T cells. An early release that covered fewer than 800 HLA-typed donors contained approximately 300 gigabases of sequencing data and about 84 million unique TCR sequences. The genetic ancestry cluster associated with self-reported Caucasian donors included over 65% of the roughly 380 genotyped donors. The study was designed to test whether signatures of past pathogen exposure could be identified by cataloging public T cell receptors. The T cell repertoires of under 700 subjects were profiled by immunosequencing and related to cytomegalovirus serostatus. In addition to the first cohort of around 670 subjects, a separate validation cohort of approximately 110 different subjects was used. To predict cytomegalovirus infection status, the study brought together high-throughput TCR immunosequencing, statistical association of individual TCRs with disease status, and machine learning. A later analysis re-analyzed previously published TCR beta repertoires from 500 to 700 donors and added high-resolution HLA genotyping to study TCR occurrence patterns. Rather than using new phenotypic data, the later analysis identified candidate immune exposures from TCR beta sequences and from how often those sequences occurred across donors. In an earlier analysis of a few hundred of the donors, high-throughput TCR beta sequencing was used to judge whether each TCR beta V gene segment behaved as functional or pseudogenic. Alongside the repertoire data, information on donor age, sex, ethnicity and CMV serostatus was compiled. A later genetic analysis used genome-wide SNP genotypes for about three fifths of the roughly 700 donors, treating that subset as a discovery cohort. Every discovery cohort repertoire had been produced on one sequencing platform. HLA typing covered class I and class II loci at four-digit resolution. Typing coverage differed by locus: A, B, C, DRB1 and DQB1 were typed in roughly 620-630 donors, DQA1 in around 500, DPA1 in some 600, and DPB1 in 400 to 480. A handful of DR-DQ haplotypes were handled as single units for association and clustering because linkage in the cohort was strong. Among several hundred genotyped donors of the cohort, an average of roughly 230,000 unique TCR beta nucleotide sequences was sequenced per donor, of which about 19% were non-productive.

The CDR3 contains 11 residues, cysteine and phenylalanine counted. The kept DNA is CDR3 alone, 33 bases in frame from the first base. The trim is 7 bases for V and 7 bases for J, with a gap of 8 bases between the germline ends. Per the germline V gene, MGHRA is the CDR1 and YSYEKL is the CDR2. Paper-wide results and their limitations: A group of highly shared sequence variants was considered likely to be a technical artifact of the sequencing pipeline. A further reported finding was that TCR beta sequences accurately predicted the HLA-A and HLA-B alleles for most subjects in the first cohort. An earlier analysis of around 540 of the donors showed that most TCR beta V segments appeared in productive rearrangements either about 87% or about 30% of the time, which broadly matched IMGT annotations. According to the authors, the approach could potentially be generalized to other disease states and immunological phenotypes. In vitro tests confirmed that a few of the cytomegalovirus-associated TCR beta chains recognize cytomegalovirus antigens. Only TCR beta chains were sequenced in this cohort, and the absence of alpha or paired-chain data limited detectable features. For the cohort, immune exposure information was limited to CMV serostatus. Correlated functional status among segregating V segments might reflect linkage disequilibrium, but an unknown experimental factor could not be ruled out. Because some donors lacked HLA typing at each locus, the association tests relied only on the typed subset. Most TCR sequences were seen in very few donors, while some public TCRs were found in many individuals. A later analysis found that HLA-associated TCR beta chains were more clonally expanded and had lower generation probabilities than equally common non-associated chains. Because the 87-base-pair reads could not distinguish some IMGT-functional V segments, including TRBV6-2 and TRBV6-3, those segments were excluded. Assigning TCR associations to individual alleles was difficult when HLA alleles, especially DR and DQ, strongly co-occurred. In a later analysis, TCR association rates were found to vary across HLA loci, with the most associated TCRs seen for DRB1 alleles and the fewest for HLA-C alleles. Compared with the approximately 710-donor mean, donors in an Asian-associated ancestry cluster had fewer N-insertions in productive TCRs, according to a later genetic analysis. A later analysis found that most CMV-associated TCR beta chains appeared HLA-restricted, with HLA associations seemingly driven largely by CMV exposure. The classifier was reported to diagnose cytomegalovirus status with high specificity and sensitivity in both the original and validation cohorts. Sequencing depth was assumed to be roughly uniform across donors in the presence/absence analyses, though that assumption may not hold. The study gave a list of under 200 TCR beta chains associated with cytomegalovirus. In a later analysis, about 16,000 TCR beta sequences were associated with specific HLA alleles at a false discovery rate of 0.05. An association between a missense DCLRE1C variant and V-gene and J-gene trimming of TCR beta chains was found in a later genetic analysis and replicated in an independent cohort. Some 15 rarely observed V segments, including chromosome 9 orphons, were excluded from the earlier analysis of 550 to 700 of the donors because counts were too low. According to a later analysis, parvovirus B19, influenza, CMV and Epstein-Barr virus appeared linked to several top co-occurrence clusters.

The receptor was isolated from a woman in her 30s in good health and CMV-seropositive. Here the chain combines TRBV4-1 and TRBJ2-1; TRBD2 is a weak D gene call, 6 bases matching. What was sequenced was PBMCs. This receptor has the CDR3 CASTGGNEQFF. Here is the DNA: TGCGCCAGCACCGGGGGAAATGAGCAGTTCTTC.